This T cell receptor beta chain was observed in a study of blood T cell repertoires in COVID-19. As for the study in general: Sources were T cells, B-cell-depleted T cells, or PBMCs; the material itself was cDNA or gDNA.

Germline CDR1 SGHVS, CDR2 FQNEAQ. This CDR3 spans 14 amino acids. Trimming took off 1 base at V and 1 base at J, with 8 bases between the two ends. Data came from immunoSEQ multiplex PCR; TCRdb stores just in-frame clones and leaves some out. The table lists about 130,000 clones, roughly 83% of them singletons. The chain links TRBV7-8 to TRBJ2-7; D call uncertain. The sample consisted of peripheral blood. The receptor's source is a woman aged 45-65 years with acute or convalescent COVID-19. The CDR3 here is CASSLVADSYEQYF. CDR3 DNA: TGTGCCAGCAGCTTAGTGGCAGATTCCTACGAGCAGTACTTC.